This note documents a single T cell receptor beta chain sequence. No antigen is known for it. Built from TCR beta cDNA, the libraries had unique molecular identifiers in them. cDNA molecules numbering approximately 500,000 came from roughly 1 to 10 million T cells. TCRdb reanalysed the PCR reads using MiXCR and keeps one entry per CDR3 protein. The sample lists more than 450,000 distinct CDR3 sequences, about 40% seen once, with more than 1.5% in the top ten. This record belongs to a study of post-analysis software for immune sequencing data. Study in general: Recorded disease courses covered relapsing-remitting, secondary progressive and progressive-relapsing multiple sclerosis. Some patients had no subtype annotation. Notes on the study in general: Controls showed lower frequencies than patients for five TRBV segments, and TRBV5-6, TRBV5-1 and TRBV20-1 were among these. Multiple sclerosis patients had significantly lower normalized Chao1 diversity than controls.

The CDR3 runs 14 residues. Trimming removed 4 bases from V and 2 bases from J; junction bases left unmatched: 4. CDR1 and CDR2 (germline): SGHVS, FQNEAQ. This TCR derives from a girl under 18 with multiple sclerosis. The sequenced material came from blood. This rearrangement joins TRBV7-8 to TRBJ2-7; 8 bases match TRBD1. The CDR3 sequence is CASSWTGNPYEQYF. In DNA form, the CDR3 reads TGTGCCAGCAGCTGGACAGGGAATCCCTACGAGCAGTACTTC.